This TCR beta chain was profiled in a study of blood T cell repertoires in COVID-19. This clone came up a few times. In the original analysis: Amplification of reference gene primers provided the estimated nucleated cell counts. Produced via immunoSEQ multiplex PCR; TCRdb's table is partial and in-frame only. The DNA gave D and trimming, while V, J and clone size come from that table. The data contain 97,000 or so clones, 70% to 90% of them singletons. Trimming cost V 0 bases and J 2 bases, with 19 bases left between them. This CDR3 is built from 18 residues. Germline CDR1 and CDR2: SGHVS and FQNEAQ. The source is a man aged 55 to 69 with acute or convalescent COVID-19. The rearrangement uses TRBV7-8 and TRBJ1-2, with D maybe TRBD1 (6 bases). Sequencing used peripheral blood. CDR3 residues: CASSLAMAGDRWNYGYTF. The DNA of the CDR3 is TGTGCCAGCAGCTTAGCTATGGCAGGGGATCGGTGGAACTATGGCTACACCTTC.